This T cell receptor beta chain was recovered during a study of T cells in Graves' hyperthyroidism and ophthalmopathy. Points on this clonotype: Its antigen is still unknown.

The V segment lost 5 bases and the J segment 6 bases; nucleotides outside the gene matches: 5. CDR3 length: 16 amino acids. Points from the study as a whole: In simple terms, a model built on 13 V-J features told ophthalmopathy apart from stable hyperthyroidism. In blood, most of the thyroid clonotypes expanded above 0.001 were also present.

What was amplified from RNA transcripts were TCR beta CDR3 regions. Using the HTBI primer set, a first-round RT-PCR was run on the TCR CDR3. TCRdb re-derived calls from the multiplex PCR reads in MiXCR, one entry per CDR3 protein. The sample includes about 840,000 distinct CDR3 sequences, 38% seen only once; the top ten take around 9.3%. This receptor was identified in a young man with Graves' hyperthyroidism. Sample: blood. This chain joins TRBV12-3 or TRBV12-4 and TRBJ2-2; 14 bases agree with TRBD2. The CDR3 DNA follows: TGTGCCAGCAGTCCGGGACTAGCGGGAGCAGCCGGGGAGCTGTTTTTT. It yields the protein CASSPGLAGAAGELFF.